This T cell receptor (beta chain) was identified during a study of blood T cell repertoires in COVID-19. As for the study in general: Sites across the United States, Italy and Spain contributed samples from acute and convalescent COVID-19.

Germline CDR1 reads LGHNA; CDR2 reads YNFKEQ. The V gene lost 4 bases and the J gene lost 0 bases, with 16 bases spanning the gap. CDR3 length equals 18 residues. TCRdb's table, derived via immunoSEQ multiplex PCR, lists solely in-frame clones and lacks some. The sample consists of 300,000 to 350,000 clones, approximately 87% of them appearing once. This chain uses TRBV4-2 with TRBJ2-6; TRBD2 is a possible D gene (6 bases). The receptor's source is a woman between 45 and 65 years old with COVID-19, enrolled during active disease. The source material was peripheral blood. CDR3 nucleotides: TGTGCCAGCAGCCCCCAGGGTGGGAGGTCCTCTGGGGCCAACGTCCTGACTTTC. Amino acids: CASSPQGGRSSGANVLTF.